What follows are 15 T cell receptor beta chains derived from one specimen sequenced in a study of spatial heterogeneity in lung cancer. Time point: sample taken at primary tumor resection. From tumor, nontumor lung or frozen PBMC, whole RNA was taken unsorted for sequencing. TCRdb independently ran MiXCR on the 5' RACE reads; one entry per CDR3 protein. The sample lists 4,700 or so distinct CDR3 sequences; about a fifth were seen once. Sequenced material: normal lung tissue next to the tumor, taken at surgery. The origin of the receptors is a female donor with early-stage non-small cell lung cancer.

This clonotype has a handful of counts. The V and J genes are TRBV20-1 and TRBJ2-5; no definite D call. V was clipped by 6 bases and J by 5 bases, with 16 bases between them. CDR1 DFQATT and CDR2 SNEGSKA come from the germline V gene (reference sequence). This CDR3 comprises 13 residues. The DNA of the CDR3 is TGCAGTGCCCTGCAACTCTCGACCGAGACCCAGTACTTC. Amino acid sequence: CSALQLSTETQYF.

The chain has TRBV9 and TRBJ2-2; D unclear. Germline values: CDR1 SGDLS, CDR2 YYNGEE. CDR3 length: 16 amino acids. With 0 bases removed from V and 0 bases from J, the gap between germline ends came to 9 bases. The CDR3 coding sequence is TGTGCCAGCAGCGTAGGATTAGTGTCGAACACCGGGGAGCTGTTTTTT. Protein product: CASSVGLVSNTGELFF.

This clonotype was detected many times. This sequence joins TRBV7-9 and TRBJ2-1, with 8 bases matching TRBD1. V lost 3 bases, J lost 8 bases, and 12 bases stayed unmatched. This CDR3 comprises 16 residues. The germline V gene encodes CDR1 SEHNR and CDR2 FQNEAQ (reference sequence). CDR3 amino acids: CASSFKVTGANDEQFF. The CDR3 nucleotides are TGTGCCAGCAGCTTTAAGGTGACAGGGGCTAACGATGAGCAGTTCTTC.

By share, this clonotype ranks as medium-sized. This chain uses TRBV7-2 with TRBJ2-3; D gene unclear. The germline V and J ends were trimmed by 4 bases and 4 bases, with 6 bases remaining between them. The CDR3 has 12 residues. CDR1 is SGHTA and CDR2 is FQGNSA in the germline V gene. The CDR3 reads CASSSMADTQYF. The CDR3 region has the DNA TGTGCCAGCAGCTCCATGGCAGATACGCAGTATTTT.

This clonotype appeared many times. This chain connects TRBV12-3 or TRBV12-4 to TRBJ2-2; 9 positions match TRBD2. This CDR3 has 17 amino acids. The V and J ends lost 5 bases and 10 bases, in that order; junction bases with no gene match: 17. DNA of the CDR3: TGTGCCAGCAGTAACCATCGAGCGGGAGGTACACCGGAGGAGCTGTTTTTT. It translates to CASSNHRAGGTPEELFF.

This clonotype was recorded many times. The rearrangement joins TRBV7-2 to TRBJ1-5; TRBD1 is a possible D gene (6 bases). The CDR3 runs to 15 residues. Germline V lookup: CDR1 SGHTA, CDR2 FQGNSA. V lost 1 base and J 3 bases, leaving 10 bases between the germline ends. The CDR3 region is CASSLVGAPNQPQHF. The CDR3 bases are TGTGCCAGCAGCTTAGTGGGGGCCCCCAATCAGCCCCAGCATTTT.

This clonotype is labeled as medium-sized. The chain carries TRBV11-1 and TRBJ2-7; 9 bases match TRBD1. The CDR3 extends over 14 amino acids. Germline V gives CDR1 SGHAT, CDR2 FQDESV (reference sequence). The trim removed 3 bases at V and 6 bases at J, leaving 6 bases unmatched. The CDR3 coding sequence is TGTGCCAGCAGCTTTAACGGACAGGGGACCGAGCAGTACTTC. This gives the protein CASSFNGQGTEQYF. Drawing the rest from reference TRBV11-1 and TRBJ2-7, the complete variable domain is EAEVAQSPRYKITEKSQAVAFWCDPISGHATLYWYRQILGQGPELLVQFQDESVVDDSQLPKDRFSAERLKGVDSTLKIQPAELGDSAMYLCASSFNGQGTEQYFGPGTRLTVT.

V and J are TRBV6-1 and TRBJ2-7, with D perhaps given as TRBD1 or TRBD2 (6 bases each). Germline V gene sequence: CDR1 MNHNS, CDR2 SASEGT. V was pared by 8 bases and J by 3 bases, with 20 bases between. The CDR3 contains 15 residues. CDR3 DNA: TGTGCCAGCGGCATAACTGGGGGGACATTCTACGAGCAGTACTTC. Translation gives CASGITGGTFYEQYF.

The chain recombines TRBV9 with TRBJ2-1; TRBD1 is a possible D gene (6 bases). TRBJ2-7 matches the DNA end more closely, so the J call is doubtful. This CDR3 has 15 amino acids. Germline assignment: CDR1 SGDLS and CDR2 YYNGEE. CDR3: CASSPEGVSYNEQYF. In nucleotides, the CDR3 is TGTGCCAGCAGCCCTGAGGGGGTTTCCTACAATGAGCAGTACTTC.

This clonotype has ten or more counts. J is TRBJ2-1 and V is TRBV20-1, with 9 bases identical to TRBD2. The length of the CDR3 is 15 residues. Germline V gene sequence: CDR1 DFQATT, CDR2 SNEGSKA (reference sequence). J lost 7 bases, V lost 3 bases, and 10 bases had no gene match. The CDR3 loop is CSASTSLAGINEQFF. The CDR3 DNA is TGCAGTGCTAGTACCTCGCTAGCGGGGATTAATGAGCAGTTCTTC.

This clonotype is termed medium-sized. The chain carries TRBV29-1 and TRBJ2-1, with 8 bases matching TRBD1. Germline CDR1 SQVTM, CDR2 ANQGSEA. The junction had 5 bases not matched to a gene; V was cut back by 7 bases and J by 0 bases. CDR3 length equals 14 residues. This CDR3 reads CSGEDRGSYNEQFF. CDR3 DNA sequence: TGCAGCGGCGAAGACAGGGGCTCCTACAATGAGCAGTTCTTC.

The chain links TRBV4-1 to TRBJ2-1, with D unclear. The CDR3 runs 12 residues. V was pared by 4 bases and J by 5 bases, with 6 bases between. Germline values: CDR1 MGHRA, CDR2 YSYEKL. CDR3 coding DNA: TGCGCCAGCAGCCTACAAGACAATGAGCAGTTCTTC. This codes for CASSLQDNEQFF.

This clonotype is medium-sized (0.01 to 0.1%) within its sample. This chain links TRBV7-2 with TRBJ1-5, with a weak D call TRBD1 (5 bases). The CDR3 is made up of 13 amino acids. Trimming removed 3 bases from V and 3 bases from J, with 6 bases in between. From germline, CDR1 is SGHTA and CDR2 FQGNSA. CDR3 bases: TGTGCCAGCAGCTTGACAGTCAATCAGCCCCAGCATTTT. This sequence encodes CASSLTVNQPQHF.

The chain links TRBV14 to TRBJ1-2; D gene uncertain. This CDR3 has 15 residues. Trimming took 6 bases from V and 2 from J, leaving 16 bases between them. CDR1 SGHDN and CDR2 FVKESK come from the germline V gene. The CDR3, as DNA: TGTGCCAGCAGTCAGAGTACCGGGAGAAACTATGGCTACACCTTC. Encoded protein: CASSQSTGRNYGYTF.

This clonotype is deemed medium-sized. The V and J genes are TRBV28 and TRBJ2-3, with TRBD1 identical over 12 bases. The CDR3 has 17 amino acids. Trimming took 5 bases from V and 6 from J; bases not matched to a gene: 12. Germline CDR1 reads MDHEN; CDR2 reads SYDVKM. CDR3 nucleotides: TGTGCCAGCAGTCAGGGACAGGGGGCGCCTCGAACCGATACGCAGTATTTT. It is translated as CASSQGQGAPRTDTQYF.